A selection of T cell receptor beta chains follows, all from one sample in a study of T cells in Graves' hyperthyroidism and ophthalmopathy. TCRdb re-called the multiplex PCR reads with MiXCR, one entry per CDR3 protein. The sample carries a few hundred thousand distinct CDR3 sequences, approximately 15% recorded once. The sequencing sample was made of blood. All receptors derive from a woman younger than 30 with Graves' hyperthyroidism. The CDR3 runs from the conserved cysteine through the conserved F or W. Each record gives: CDR3 DNA, CDR3 protein, CDR3 length, clone size, J gene, V gene, D gene. D genes are given only for firm matches. Clone size is stated in some rows and not others, as once, few, many or a class when expanded.

TGCAGTGCTAGTAGCGGGAGCGGTATTGAGCAGTTCTTC	CSASSGSGIEQFF	13	many	TRBJ2-1	TRBV20-1	TRBD2
TGTGCCAGCTCGGGCAAGGAAGAGGAGCACTATGGCTACACCTTC	CASSGKEEEHYGYTF	15	few	TRBJ1-2	TRBV18	NA
TGTGCCTGGAGGATCCAGGGCACTCCAGGAGGCTACACCTTC	CAWRIQGTPGGYTF	14	many	TRBJ1-2	TRBV30	NA
TGTGCCAGCAGCCGCCGACAGGGGGAGGATGGCTACACCTTC	CASSRRQGEDGYTF	14	many	TRBJ1-2	TRBV11-2	TRBD1
TGTGCCAGTAGTATAGCTAGCGACGGAGAGACCCAGTACTTC	CASSIASDGETQYF	14	few	TRBJ2-5	TRBV19	NA
TGTGCCAGCTCACCAGGACAGGGAGGAAGAGAGACCCAGTACTTC	CASSPGQGGRETQYF	15	many	TRBJ2-5	TRBV18	TRBD1
TGTGCCAGCAGTCCTCCGGGACCCCTCAACCAGTACTTC	CASSPPGPLNQYF	13	few	TRBJ2-5	TRBV6-1	NA
TGCAGTGCTAGCGGGGGGGGCGCAGAGACCCAGTACTTC	CSASGGGAETQYF	13	many	TRBJ2-5	TRBV20-1	TRBD2
TGTGCCAGCAGCCCACCGGGACTGTCCTACGAGCAGTACTTC	CASSPPGLSYEQYF	14	many	TRBJ2-7	TRBV11-3	NA
TGTGCCAGCTCGGACGGGACAGCCAGGGGCATTCAGTACTTC	CASSDGTARGIQYF	14	many	TRBJ2-4	TRBV18	TRBD1
TGTGCCAGCAGTTTTCAGGAATACAATGAGCAGTTCTTC	CASSFQEYNEQFF	13	many	TRBJ2-1	TRBV12-3/TRBV12-4	NA
TGCAGCGCCTTAGCGGGGAACACCGGGGAGCTGTTTTTT	CSALAGNTGELFF	13	NA	TRBJ2-2	TRBV29-1	TRBD2
TGTGCCAGCTCACCCGCGGACCCCCGAGCCATCATGAACACTGAAGCTTTCTTT	CASSPADPRAIMNTEAFF	18	few	TRBJ1-1	TRBV18	NA
TGCGCCAGCAGCCTCGCGGGGGGAGCCTCAGTAGATACGCAGTATTTT	CASSLAGGASVDTQYF	16	many	TRBJ2-3	TRBV5-1	TRBD2
TGTGCCAGCTCACCAAAGCGGGGAGGGACTAATGAAAAACTGTTTTTT	CASSPKRGGTNEKLFF	16	NA	TRBJ1-4	TRBV18	NA
TGTGCCAGCAGTGAGGCCAGGGGCGATTATAGCAATCAGCCCCAGCATTTT	CASSEARGDYSNQPQHF	17	many	TRBJ1-5	TRBV6-1	NA
TGCGCCAGCAGCTTGATTGCTACGGGGACCGAGCAGTACTTC	CASSLIATGTEQYF	14	many	TRBJ2-7	TRBV5-1	NA
TGTGCCAGCAGCTCGGGACTCTATACGCAGTATTTT	CASSSGLYTQYF	12	few	TRBJ2-3	TRBV6-1	NA
TGTGCCAGCAGTACCGGGACAGGACCCGATACCCAGTACTTC	CASSTGTGPDTQYF	14	many	TRBJ2-5	TRBV12-3/TRBV12-4	TRBD1
TGTGCCAGCAGTTTATCGGACAGGGGGACGTTACCCCTCCACTTT	CASSLSDRGTLPLHF	15	many	TRBJ1-6	TRBV28	TRBD1
TGTGCCATCAGTGGGGCACAGGAAAGTGGCTACACCTTC	CAISGAQESGYTF	13	few	TRBJ1-2	TRBV10-3	NA
TGTGCCAGCAAGTTAGTAAAGACAGGGTACTATGGCTACACCTTC	CASKLVKTGYYGYTF	15	few	TRBJ1-2	TRBV6-5	TRBD1
TGTGCCACCAGTCCCGGGACAGGGGGCAATCAGCCCCAGCATTTT	CATSPGTGGNQPQHF	15	NA	TRBJ1-5	TRBV24-1	TRBD1
TGTGCCAGCAGTCCTCAGGGGGTCCACGGTGAAGCTTTCTTT	CASSPQGVHGEAFF	14	many	TRBJ1-1	TRBV27	TRBD1
TGCGCCAGCAGCCAGGGTAAGGTCTTCGGGCGGGCAACTAATGAAAAACTGTTTTTT	CASSQGKVFGRATNEKLFF	19	NA	TRBJ1-4	TRBV4-1	NA